Each of the 11 T cell receptor beta chains below was sequenced from the same sample in a study of glioma-infiltrating T cells (dated by TCRdb to about 2016). Sequencing instrument: Illumina MiSeq. The iRepertoire nested amplicon-rescue multiplex PCR (arm-PCR) platform was used to amplify TCR alpha and beta CDR3 regions from RNA. TCRdb reprocessed the public reads (quality trimming at Q25 with fastp, clone calling with MiXCR) and kept in-frame beta chains. Entries are consolidated by CDR3 protein sequence, retaining the most common genes and DNA. Across this sample there are some 190,000 distinct CDR3 sequences, with 32% seen only once. Of the sample, 20% is held by the ten largest clones. Material for sequencing was glioma tissue, nonneoplastic brain tissue, or PBMCs (not recorded which). These receptors came from a human donor with low-grade glioma or glioblastoma, undergoing nonglioma brain surgery, or in good health (not recorded which).

This clonotype came up many times. The V gene is TRBV4-1, the J gene TRBJ2-7, with 13 nucleotides matching TRBD2. Germline V gene sequence: CDR1 MGHRA, CDR2 YSYEKL. V trimming: 2 bases; J trimming: 5 bases; junction bases outside the gene matches: 3. The CDR3 totals 15 residues. The CDR3 sequence: CASSQHGLAGDEQYF. CDR3 DNA sequence: TGCGCCAGCAGCCAACATGGACTAGCGGGAGACGAGCAGTACTTC.

The chain recombines TRBV7-9 with TRBJ2-1; D gene unclear. This CDR3 contains 13 residues. The V end lost 8 bases, the J end lost 5 bases, and 13 bases lay between the germline ends. Germline values: CDR1 SEHNR, CDR2 FQNEAQ (reference sequence). The CDR3 region is CASLGIGHNEQFF. CDR3 nucleotides: TGTGCCAGCTTGGGGATTGGCCACAATGAGCAGTTCTTC.

This clonotype occurred many times. The chain has TRBV4-3 and TRBJ1-4; 9 bases are shared with TRBD1. V trimming: 3 bases; J trimming: 6 bases; junction bases outside the gene matches: 5. Germline CDR1 reads LGHNA; CDR2 reads YSLEER. The CDR3 is 15 residues long. This CDR3 is CASSQTGTGHEKLFF. DNA of the CDR3: TGCGCCAGCAGCCAGACCGGGACAGGGCATGAAAAACTGTTTTTT.

The rearrangement joins TRBV5-1 to TRBJ2-3; the D gene is possibly TRBD2 (5 bases). The CDR3 is made up of 16 amino acids. Germline V gene lookup returns CDR1 SGHRS and CDR2 YFSETQ. V lost 3 bases and J 0 bases, leaving 14 bases between the germline ends. The CDR3 here is CASSSEAASSTDTQYF. The DNA of the CDR3 is TGCGCCAGCAGCTCAGAAGCGGCCTCTAGCACAGATACGCAGTATTTT.

The chain links TRBV6-2 or TRBV6-3 to TRBJ2-1; perhaps TRBD1 as D (6 bases). The V gene lost 2 bases and the J gene lost 8 bases, with 10 bases spanning the gap. Germline CDR1 and CDR2: MNHEY and SVGEGT. The CDR3 is made up of 13 amino acids. The CDR3 spells CASSYRGRDEQFF. CDR3 DNA: TGTGCCAGCAGTTACAGGGGGAGAGATGAGCAGTTCTTC.

This clonotype showed up many times. The chain joins TRBV7-9 to TRBJ2-5, with no clear D. CDR1 and CDR2 (germline): SEHNR, FQNEAQ (reference sequence). This CDR3 region has 13 residues. The V end was cut by 2 bases, the J end by 4 bases, with 8 bases between. The CDR3, as DNA: TGTGCCAGCAGCTTAAAATCAGGAGAGACCCAGTACTTC. Its translation is CASSLKSGETQYF.

This clonotype was detected many times. The genes are TRBV27 and TRBJ2-7; D gene uncertain. From germline, CDR1 is MNHEY and CDR2 SMNVEV (reference sequence). The CDR3 is 12 residues long. V gave up 4 bases and J gave up 0 bases, with 4 bases separating them. The CDR3: CASSSNSYEQYF. The DNA of the CDR3 is TGTGCCAGCAGTTCAAACTCCTACGAGCAGTACTTC.

This clonotype was counted at least ten times. The genes are TRBV28 and TRBJ2-1; 12 nucleotides agree with TRBD2. Trimming took 5 bases from V and 8 from J; bases not matched to a gene: 13. CDR1 and CDR2 (germline): MDHEN, SYDVKM. This CDR3 is built from 17 residues. The DNA for the CDR3 is TGTGCCAGCAGTCCAGGACTTCGACTAGCGGGAGAGGATGAGCAGTTCTTC. Translated: CASSPGLRLAGEDEQFF. Based on the CDR3 plus reference TRBV28 and TRBJ2-1, the full variable domain is DVKVTQSSRYLVKRTGEKVFLECVQDMDHENMFWYRQDPGLGLRLIYFSYDVKMKEKGDIPEGYSVSREKKERFSLILESASTNQTSMYLCASSPGLRLAGEDEQFFGPGTRLTVL.

This clonotype was observed at least ten times. This rearrangement joins TRBV4-3 to TRBJ1-2; tentative D call: TRBD1 (5 bases). With 2 bases removed from V and 3 bases from J, the gap between germline ends came to 10 bases. This CDR3 is built from 14 residues. CDR1 is LGHNA, CDR2 YSLEER, per germline. CDR3 residues: CASSQMGGYYGYTF. The CDR3 DNA is TGCGCCAGCAGCCAAATGGGGGGGTACTATGGCTACACCTTC.

The rearrangement uses TRBV4-2 and TRBJ1-1; TRBD1 matches at 7 bases. Germline trimming cut 3 bases from V and 0 bases from J; bases unmatched to any gene: 7. Germline V gene data show CDR1 as LGHNA and CDR2 as YNFKEQ. This CDR3 contains 16 residues. The CDR3 nucleotides read TGTGCCAGCAGCCACTTCCCGGGACAGATGAACACTGAAGCTTTCTTT. Residues: CASSHFPGQMNTEAFF.

This clonotype was counted at least ten times. The chain employs TRBV20-1 and TRBJ2-2; D is undetermined. Germline CDR1 DFQATT, CDR2 SNEGSKA (reference sequence). CDR3 length: 17 residues. V lost 0 bases and J lost 4, with 18 bases in between. CDR3 bases: TGCAGTGCTAGAGATAGTCGTAGGGCAGTATCCACCGGGGAGCTGTTTTTT. The encoded protein is CSARDSRRAVSTGELFF.